These 13 T cell receptor beta chains originate from one sample sequenced in a study of beta chain features in type 1 diabetes. Expressed TCRB transcripts got sequenced, as all isolated RNA was reverse transcribed. Measured with immunoSEQ multiplex PCR; TCRdb has only the in-frame clones, and not every one. The profile shows 250,000 to 350,000 clones, 14% of them singletons. Sequenced: central memory CD4+ T cells from blood. Receptors originate from a man aged 30 to 39 in good health.

The chain is built from TRBV5-4 and TRBJ1-1; maybe TRBD1 (6 bases). V was cut by 6 bases and J by 3 bases, with 15 bases left in between. CDR3 length equals 14 residues. Germline V gene lookup returns CDR1 SGHNT and CDR2 YYREEE (reference sequence). CDR3 sequence: CASNHRTEDTEAFF. CDR3 nucleotides: TGTGCCAGCAACCACAGGACAGAGGACACTGAAGCTTTCTTT.

This clone appeared a few times. The V and J genes are TRBV30 and TRBJ1-5; tentative D call: TRBD1 (6 bases). Trimming cost V 6 bases and J 2 bases, with 14 bases left between them. Germline lookup yields CDR1 GTSNPN and CDR2 SVGIG (reference sequence). The CDR3 has 14 residues. The CDR3 bases are TGTGCCTGTACAGCCGGGACACGCAATCAGCCCCAGCATTTT. This sequence encodes CACTAGTRNQPQHF.

A few counts support this clone. This sequence joins TRBV6-1 and TRBJ2-7, with a possible D match to TRBD2 (6 bases). Trimming stripped 8 bases from V and 6 bases from J, with 11 bases between. The CDR3 length is 11 residues. Germline lookup yields CDR1 MNHNS and CDR2 SASEGT. The CDR3 DNA reads TGTGCCAGCTTCCTCGGGGGCGAGCAGTACTTC. It yields the protein CASFLGGEQYF.

This chain joins TRBV6-6 and TRBJ2-3; 11 nucleotides agree with TRBD1. The CDR3 extends over 16 amino acids. V shed 5 bases, J shed 4 bases, and the junction held 8 bases outside the gene matches. CDR1 and CDR2 (germline): MNHNY, SVGAGI (reference sequence). In nucleotides, the CDR3 is TGTGCCAGCAGTCGAGGACAGGGGGCGGCCGCAGATACGCAGTATTTT. Translating gives CASSRGQGAAADTQYF.

In this sample, this clone turned up a few times. The chain recombines TRBV18 with TRBJ2-5, with D perhaps matching TRBD2 (6 bases). CDR3 size: 11 residues. Germline loops: CDR1 KGHSH, CDR2 LQKENI. Trimming removed 6 bases at V and 5 bases at J, with 7 bases between. The CDR3 DNA is TGTGCCAGCTCGGAGGGGGAGACCCAGTACTTC. This sequence encodes CASSEGETQYF. Variable domain in full (rest from reference TRBV18 and TRBJ2-5): NAGVMQNPRHLVRRRGQEARLRCSPMKGHSHVYWYRQLPEEGLKFMVYLQKENIIDESGMPKERFSAEFPKEGPSILRIQQVVRGDSAAYFCASSEGETQYFGPGTRLLVL.

This clone turned up a few times. The rearrangement joins TRBV7-8 to TRBJ1-2; 10 nucleotides line up with TRBD1. This CDR3 contains 14 residues. Germline CDR1 is SGHVS and CDR2 is FQNEAQ. Losses at the gene ends were 5 bases for V and 4 bases for J; bases not matched to a gene: 4. CDR3 loop: CASSLDRGTYGYTF. The CDR3 DNA reads TGTGCCAGCAGCCTGGACAGGGGGACCTATGGCTACACCTTC.

This clone has only a few counts. The chain is built from TRBV5-1 and TRBJ2-3; unclear D gene. V gave up 0 bases and J gave up 2 bases, with 7 bases separating them. The germline V gene has CDR1 SGHRS and CDR2 YFSETQ. This CDR3 is 14 amino acids long. CDR3 nucleotide sequence: TGCGCCAGCAGCTTGGGGAGATCCACAGATACGCAGTATTTT. It yields the protein CASSLGRSTDTQYF. Using reference TRBV5-1 and TRBJ2-3 for the parts outside the CDR3, the full variable domain is KAGVTQTPRYLIKTRGQQVTLSCSPISGHRSVSWYQQTPGQGLQFLFEYFSETQRNKGNFPGRFSGRQFSNSRSEMNVSTLELGDSALYLCASSLGRSTDTQYFGPGTRLTVL.

The chain recombines TRBV9 with TRBJ2-7, with D possibly matching TRBD1 (5 bases). From germline, CDR1 is SGDLS and CDR2 YYNGEE. The V end lost 0 bases, the J end lost 2 bases, and 15 bases lay between the germline ends. This CDR3 comprises 16 residues. The DNA for the CDR3 is TGTGCCAGCAGCGTAGCTCCGTTCGTACAGGCCTACGAGCAGTACTTC. This sequence encodes CASSVAPFVQAYEQYF.

The V gene is TRBV30, the J gene TRBJ1-2; D unclear. V was clipped by 3 bases and J by 5 bases, with 10 bases between them. Germline lookup yields CDR1 GTSNPN and CDR2 SVGIG (reference sequence). The CDR3 consists of 12 residues. This CDR3 reads CAWRINSYGYTF. The DNA of the CDR3 is TGTGCCTGGAGGATCAATAGTTATGGCTACACCTTC. Looking up the rest from reference TRBV30 and TRBJ1-2 gives the full variable domain: SQTIHQWPATLVQPVGSPLSLECTVEGTSNPNLYWYRQAAGRGLQLLFYSVGIGQISSEVPQNLSASRPQDRQFILSSKKLLLSDSGFYLCAWRINSYGYTFGSGTRLTVV.

This clone was observed a few times. The CDR3 reads CASSRTSGRGRDEQYV. CDR3 bases: TGTGCCAGCAGCAGGACTAGCGGGAGAGGTCGGGACGAGCAGTACGTC. This chain uses TRBV21-1 with TRBJ2-7; TRBD2, the table's D call, lacks a check against the DNA. TRBV21-1 is designated a pseudogene. The CDR3 is made up of 16 amino acids.

This clone was counted ten times or more. The V gene is TRBV9, the J gene TRBJ1-1; D unclear. The CDR3 has 13 residues. Per germline, CDR1 SGDLS and CDR2 YYNGEE. V gave up 2 bases and J gave up 1 base, with 6 bases separating them. CDR3 sequence: CASSVDWNTEAFF. The CDR3 DNA reads TGTGCCAGCAGCGTTGACTGGAACACTGAAGCTTTCTTT.

The CDR3 nucleotides are TGTGCCAGCAGTCGCCGGGGACTTCACAATGAGCAGTTCTTC. Protein sequence: CASSRRGLHNEQFF. The gene calls are TRBV2 and TRBJ2-1, with a weak D call TRBD2 (6 bases). The length of the CDR3 is 14 residues. The ends were cut back, 5 bases at V and 5 bases at J, with 13 bases in the middle. Germline assignment: CDR1 SNHLY and CDR2 FYNNEI.

The chain recombines TRBV15 with TRBJ1-2, with D perhaps matching TRBD1 (5 bases). Between the trimmed V and J ends, which lost 0 bases and 4 bases, there was a span of 9 bases. The CDR3 spans 14 residues. Germline V gene sequence: CDR1 LNHNV, CDR2 YYDKDF (reference sequence). DNA for the CDR3: TGTGCCACCAGCAGAGACCGGGACTTCTATGGCTACACCTTC. Translating it yields CATSRDRDFYGYTF. The full variable domain, completed using reference TRBV15 and TRBJ1-2, is DAMVIQNPRYQVTQFGKPVTLSCSQTLNHNVMYWYQQKSSQAPKLLFHYYDKDFNNEADTPDNFQSRRPNTSFCFLDIRSPGLGDTAMYLCATSRDRDFYGYTFGSGTRLTVV.